These 12 T cell receptor beta chains were all obtained from the same sample, sequenced in a study of regulatory T cells in long-lasting Graves disease. Time point indicated: newly diagnosed GD, antithyroid drugs for less than 3 months. With RNA extracted from PBMCs as input, the TCR library was made. In building TCR beta libraries, iRepertoire HTBI primers were used together with Arm-PCR of CDR3 regions. TCRdb re-called the multiplex PCR reads through MiXCR, storing one row per CDR3 protein. The sample includes around 480,000 distinct CDR3 sequences, 15% to 20% seen only once; the top ten take about 25%. Another study also made use of these data, one on T cells in Graves' hyperthyroidism and ophthalmopathy.

Here the sequenced sample was peripheral blood mononuclear cells (PBMCs), taken at new diagnosis, from a patient treated with antithyroid drugs. All receptors come from a woman aged 35-65 years with Graves disease.

The chain couples TRBV5-1 to TRBJ1-1; 8 bases match TRBD1. This CDR3 has 15 residues. Germline V gives CDR1 SGHRS, CDR2 YFSETQ. The V gene end was trimmed by 0 bases and the J gene end by 4 bases; junction bases not matched to a gene: 5. CDR3 region: CASSLVGQGSTEAFF. The CDR3 DNA is TGCGCCAGCAGCTTGGTCGGACAGGGTAGCACTGAAGCTTTCTTT.

This clonotype was seen repeatedly, ten times or more. Relative to the germline gene, one junction end is altered; a read error may explain this. Here the CDR3 DNA reads TGTGCCAGCAGCGGGCCACAGGGGGCGTACTTC. The encoded protein is CASSGPQGAYF. This chain connects TRBV3-1 to TRBJ1-2, with TRBD1 identical over 9 bases. Germline V lookup: CDR1 LGHDT, CDR2 YNNKEL (reference sequence). The CDR3 contains 11 residues.

At least ten counts were recorded for this clonotype. The chain links TRBV2 to TRBJ2-7; maybe TRBD2 (6 bases). The germline V and J ends were trimmed by 6 bases and 9 bases, with 12 bases remaining between them. The CDR3 is 11 amino acids. Germline assignment: CDR1 SNHLY and CDR2 FYNNEI. The CDR3 DNA reads as TGTGCCAGCAGCGCGGGACCTGGGCAGTACTTC. It translates to CASSAGPGQYF.

This clonotype was observed many times. The chain joins TRBV29-1 to TRBJ1-3; TRBD1 aligns across 7 bases. The germline V gene encodes CDR1 SQVTM and CDR2 ANQGSEA. This CDR3 is built from 18 residues. V lost 3 bases and J lost 0; bases outside the gene matches: 14. This chain's CDR3 is CSVEAGTAPSSSGNTIYF. The CDR3 DNA reads as TGCAGCGTTGAGGCAGGGACAGCACCTTCGAGCTCTGGAAACACCATATATTTT.

Regarding this clonotype: This could be a read error, since a much larger clone is one nucleotide away. J is TRBJ1-1 and V is TRBV7-8, with 10 positions matching TRBD1. The CDR3 totals 17 residues. Germline-derived CDR1 and CDR2 are SGHVS and FQNEAQ. The CDR3 coding sequence is TGTGCCTGCAGCGAATGGGATATGGGACAGGGGACCACTGAAGCTTTCTTT. Encoded protein: CACSEWDMGQGTTEAFF.

This chain joins TRBV9 and TRBJ1-5; D call uncertain. Trimming removed 0 bases from V and 0 bases from J, with 7 bases in between. The CDR3 consists of 15 residues. Germline V gene data show CDR1 as SGDLS and CDR2 as YYNGEE. The CDR3 nucleotides read TGTGCCAGCAGCGTAGGGCCAGTTAGCAATCAGCCCCAGCATTTT. Encoded protein: CASSVGPVSNQPQHF.

At least ten counts were recorded for this clonotype. This chain uses TRBV27 with TRBJ2-7; D tentatively reads TRBD1 or TRBD2 (5 bases each). The CDR3 loop spans 14 amino acids. V shed 3 bases and J shed 0 bases, with 9 bases lying between them. Germline assignment: CDR1 MNHEY and CDR2 SMNVEV (reference sequence). The CDR3 sequence is CASSFRDGSYEQYF. The DNA for the CDR3 is TGTGCCAGCAGTTTCAGGGACGGCTCCTACGAGCAGTACTTC.

This clonotype was detected a few times. The chain combines TRBV18 with TRBJ1-2, with 9 bases that match TRBD1. Losses at the gene ends were 3 bases for V and 7 bases for J; bases not matched to a gene: 6. This CDR3 has 14 amino acids. Germline loops: CDR1 KGHSH, CDR2 LQKENI. The CDR3 region has the DNA TGTGCCAGCTCACCGGGACAGGGATCCCGTGGCTACACCTTC. Its translation is CASSPGQGSRGYTF.

This clonotype was recorded many times. The genes are TRBV30 and TRBJ1-2; no reliable D call. CDR3 length equals 11 residues. V lost 2 bases to trimming and J lost 0 bases, with 1 base between them. Germline V gene sequence: CDR1 GTSNPN, CDR2 SVGIG (reference sequence). The CDR3 reads CAWSPNYGYTF. Written as DNA, the CDR3 is TGTGCCTGGAGTCCTAACTATGGCTACACCTTC.

This clonotype was seen only a few times. The chain carries TRBV6-1 and TRBJ2-3; 14 bases map to TRBD2. Losses at the gene ends were 11 bases for V and 3 bases for J; bases not matched to a gene: 4. Germline CDR1 and CDR2: MNHNS and SASEGT. This CDR3 has 14 amino acids. The CDR3 nucleotides read TGTGCCTGCGGGACTAGCGGGGGAACAGATACGCAGTATTTT. This gives the protein CACGTSGGTDTQYF.

At least ten counts were recorded for this clonotype. The V call is TRBV9, the J call TRBJ2-3, with 9 bases matching TRBD2. V shed 4 bases, J shed 4 bases, and the junction held 7 bases outside the gene matches. This CDR3 spans 15 amino acids. The V gene's germline CDR1 is SGDLS and CDR2 YYNGEE. CDR3 DNA: TGTGCCAGCAGCAGACTAGCGGTCCAGGCAGATACGCAGTATTTT. Translation: CASSRLAVQADTQYF. Supplemented by reference TRBV9 and TRBJ2-3, the full variable domain reads DSGVTQTPKHLITATGQRVTLRCSPRSGDLSVYWYQQSLDQGLQFLIQYYNGEERAKGNILERFSAQQFPDLHSELNLSSLELGDSALYFCASSRLAVQADTQYFGPGTRLTVL.

This clonotype was seen a single time. The rearrangement uses TRBV18 and TRBJ2-7, with D perhaps matching TRBD1 (6 bases). The germline CDR1 and CDR2 sequences are KGHSH and LQKENI. This CDR3 has 16 residues. Trimming took off 1 base at V and 5 bases at J, with 18 bases between the two ends. This CDR3 reads CASSPRLPGHSDEQYF. The CDR3, as DNA: TGTGCCAGCTCACCACGTCTTCCGGGACACTCTGACGAGCAGTACTTC. Combining the CDR3 with reference TRBV18 and TRBJ2-7 gives the whole variable domain NAGVMQNPRHLVRRRGQEARLRCSPMKGHSHVYWYRQLPEEGLKFMVYLQKENIIDESGMPKERFSAEFPKEGPSILRIQQVVRGDSAAYFCASSPRLPGHSDEQYFGPGTRLTVT.